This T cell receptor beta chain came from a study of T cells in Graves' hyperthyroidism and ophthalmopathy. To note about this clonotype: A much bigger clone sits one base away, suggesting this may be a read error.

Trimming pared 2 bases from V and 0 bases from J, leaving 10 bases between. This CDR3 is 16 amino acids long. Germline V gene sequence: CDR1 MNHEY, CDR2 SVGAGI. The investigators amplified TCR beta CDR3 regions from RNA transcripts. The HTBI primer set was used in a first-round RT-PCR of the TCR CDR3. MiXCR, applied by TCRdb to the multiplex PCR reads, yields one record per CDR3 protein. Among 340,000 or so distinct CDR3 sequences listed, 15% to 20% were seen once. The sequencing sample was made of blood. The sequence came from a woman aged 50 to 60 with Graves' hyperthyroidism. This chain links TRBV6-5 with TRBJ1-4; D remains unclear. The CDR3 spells CASSYLMAATNEKLFF. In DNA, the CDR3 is TGTGCCAGCAGTTACCTCATGGCAGCAACTAATGAAAAACTGTTTTTT.